The text below deals with one TCR beta chain. Its antigen is still unknown. The data originate from a study of long-term antiretroviral therapy in people with HIV. For the study at large: By about a decade, the earliest samples predate the 2015 immediate-ART recommendation. Overall study results and limits: Within the repertoire, clones expanded before ART were dominant at all time points. Specimen acquisition occurred between 2004 and 2017, potentially under older ART regimens.

With survey level as its setting, the immunoSEQ assay was v3.0. For every sample, sequencing targeted about 40,000-50,000 T-cell genomes. Profiled with immunoSEQ multiplex PCR; TCRdb holds only in-frame clones, not every one. Seen here are 25,000 to 30,000 clones, about 88% observed once, and the top ten hold under 5.5%. The V segment lost 1 base and the J segment 4 bases; nucleotides outside the gene matches: 0. The germline gives CDR1 MNHNY, CDR2 SVGAGI (reference sequence). The CDR3 spans 14 residues. This rearrangement joins TRBV6-6 to TRBJ2-2; 7 bases map to TRBD2. The receptor was isolated from a middle-aged man with HIV. Sequenced material: unsorted PBMCs, taken approximately 2.7 years after starting antiretroviral therapy. The CDR3 DNA is TGTGCCAGCAGTTACTGGGGGGGCACCGGGGAGCTGTTTTTT. Amino acid sequence: CASSYWGGTGELFF.